The rows below give T cell receptor beta chains drawn from one sample of a study of cytomegalovirus exposure and HLA in healthy donors. Assay: immunoSEQ multiplex PCR; the TCRdb copy retains only in-frame clones and omits some. The sample lists around 140,000 clones, around four fifths occurring once. The sequenced material came from PBMCs. The receptor source for this set is a woman between 40 and 50 years old in good health and CMV-seronegative. The CDR3 runs from the conserved cysteine through the conserved F or W. A D gene is named only where the DNA matches it firmly. Where a row states a size, it is once, few, many or the class of an expanded clone; other rows omit it.

V,D,size,J,DNA,CDR3
TRBV6-5,NA,NA,TRBJ1-1,TGTGCCAGCAGTTACGCAGGGGCACGGTTCACTGAAGCTTTCTTT,CASSYAGARFTEAFF
TRBV4-1,TRBD1,NA,TRBJ1-2,TGCGCCAGCAGCCCCGGACAGGGGGCGGGAGGGTATGGCTACACCTTC,CASSPGQGAGGYGYTF
TRBV6-5,NA,NA,TRBJ2-1,TGTGCCAGCAGTTACGTAGCGAGGTCCTACAATGAGCAGTTCTTC,CASSYVARSYNEQFF
TRBV10-3,TRBD1,few,TRBJ1-2,TGTGCCATCAGTCCGGGACAGGGGGACGGGAACTATGGCTACACCTTC,CAISPGQGDGNYGYTF
TRBV7-8,NA,NA,TRBJ1-1,TGTGCCAGCAGCTTAGGACAGCTTGTGGGGTACATGAACACTGAAGCTTTCTTT,CASSLGQLVGYMNTEAFF
TRBV2,NA,NA,TRBJ1-1,TGTGCCAGCAGGAATACAGGGATGAACACTGAAGCTTTCTTT,CASRNTGMNTEAFF
TRBV18,TRBD1,once,TRBJ1-1,TGTGCCAGCTCAACACAGGGGGCTGGCACTGAAGCTTTCTTT,CASSTQGAGTEAFF
TRBV6-5,TRBD1,NA,TRBJ1-1,TGTGCCAGCAAGACCTGGACAGGGGGCACTGAAGCTTTCTTT,CASKTWTGGTEAFF
TRBV28,NA,NA,TRBJ1-6,TGTGCCAGCAGTCCCGGCGGGGGGCGGAGATCACCCCTCCACTTT,CASSPGGGRRSPLHF
TRBV27,NA,NA,TRBJ2-3,TGTGCCAGCAGTTTAAATCGAGGAAACACAGATACGCAGTATTTT,CASSLNRGNTDTQYF
TRBV9,NA,NA,TRBJ1-4,TGTGCCAGCAGCGTAGTACCGGACACACCTAATGAAAAACTGTTTTTT,CASSVVPDTPNEKLFF
TRBV15,NA,NA,TRBJ1-1,TGTGCCACCAGCAGAGTCTGGGGGGGCGGCACTGAAGCTTTCTTT,CATSRVWGGGTEAFF
TRBV6-4,NA,NA,TRBJ1-5,TGTGCCAGCAGTGCAGGCAGAGATCAGCCCCAGCATTTT,CASSAGRDQPQHF
TRBV29-1,NA,NA,TRBJ2-7,TGCAGCGTTGAAGATGGGCAGGGCAATGAGCAGTACTTC,CSVEDGQGNEQYF
TRBV14,NA,NA,TRBJ1-6,TGTGCCAGCAGTCACCGGAGGGAGGGTTCGGCACCCCTCCACTTT,CASSHRREGSAPLHF
TRBV4-3,TRBD2,once,TRBJ2-7,TGCGCCAGCAGCCAATATCTTCCGGGACTAGGAGCCTACGAGCAGTACTTC,CASSQYLPGLGAYEQYF
TRBV6-5,NA,NA,TRBJ1-6,TGTGCCAGCAGACCACTAGGGCATTCACCCCTCCACTTT,CASRPLGHSPLHF
TRBV5-1,NA,NA,TRBJ2-7,TGCGCCAGCAGCTTGGAAGGGGTTGTATACGAGCAGTACTTC,CASSLEGVVYEQYF
TRBV4-3,NA,NA,TRBJ1-5,TGCGCCAGCAGCCAAGATAAGGGGCAAAGCAATCAGCCCCAGCATTTT,CASSQDKGQSNQPQHF
TRBV9,TRBD2,NA,TRBJ2-5,TGTGCCAGCAGCACCTCTAGCGGGGGCCAAGAGACCCAGTACTTC,CASSTSSGGQETQYF
TRBV19,TRBD1,NA,TRBJ2-3,TGTGCCAGTAGTATCTTAGGACAGGGCTTGCATACGCAGTATTTT,CASSILGQGLHTQYF
TRBV13,TRBD1,NA,TRBJ2-7,TGTGCCAGCAGCCACACGGGACAGTCGGCTATAATGCGGTACTTC,CASSHTGQSAIMRYF
TRBV5-1,NA,NA,TRBJ1-2,TGCGCCAGCAGCTTGGGGGACATCGGACGGGGCTACACCTTC,CASSLGDIGRGYTF
TRBV5-4,NA,NA,TRBJ1-4,TGTGCCAGCACCTTGAAGGGACTCGCTAATGAAAAACTGTTTTTT,CASTLKGLANEKLFF
TRBV5-1,TRBD2,few,TRBJ2-3,TGCGCCAGCAGCCCGGGAGGGGGAAGAGGAGATACGCAGTATTTT,CASSPGGGRGDTQYF
TRBV11-2,NA,NA,TRBJ1-4,TGTGCCAGCAGCCTCGGGCAGGGGCTATCAACTAATGAAAAACTGTTTTTT,CASSLGQGLSTNEKLFF
TRBV7-7,NA,NA,TRBJ1-1,TGTGCCAGCAGCTTAGCGTCGGGCACTGAAGCTTTCTTT,CASSLASGTEAFF
TRBV2,NA,NA,TRBJ1-1,TGTGCCAGCAGTGAAGCAAAACGGGAGAACACTGAAGCTTTCTTT,CASSEAKRENTEAFF
TRBV7-9,NA,few,TRBJ1-1,TGTTCCAGCAGCTCCGTCGAGGGAGTAGGAAACACTGAAGCTTTCTTT,CSSSSVEGVGNTEAFF
TRBV4-1,TRBD1,NA,TRBJ2-1,TGCGCCAGCAGCCAAAGGGGGCTCAATGAGCAGTTCTTC,CASSQRGLNEQFF
TRBV10-3,TRBD1,few,TRBJ1-1,TGTGCCATCAGTGGCCCGGACAGGATGAACACTGAAGCTTTCTTT,CAISGPDRMNTEAFF
TRBV18,TRBD2,NA,TRBJ2-1,TGTGCCAGCTCACCACCAAAGGGGCTAGCGGGGGCCTACAATGAGCAGTTCTTC,CASSPPKGLAGAYNEQFF
TRBV27,NA,few,TRBJ1-1,TGTGCCAGCATGAGGGTTGGAACTGAAGCTTTCTTT,CASMRVGTEAFF
TRBV27,TRBD2,NA,TRBJ2-5,TGTGCCAGCTACAAGGCGGGGGGGCCGGAGGCCCAGTACTTC,CASYKAGGPEAQYF
TRBV19,NA,NA,TRBJ2-7,TGTGCCAGTAGTATAGACGGGAGAAGGTTTAACGAGCAGTACTTC,CASSIDGRRFNEQYF
TRBV6-4,TRBD2,medium-sized,TRBJ2-1,TGTGCCAGCAGTGAACTAGCGGGGGCCTACAATGAGCAGTTCTTC,CASSELAGAYNEQFF
TRBV5-5,TRBD1,NA,TRBJ1-1,TGTGCCAGCAGCTTCCTCGACAGGGTCGTAACCGGGACCGAAGCTTTCTTT,CASSFLDRVVTGTEAFF
TRBV2,NA,few,TRBJ1-2,TGTGCCAGCCGCATGAGGACAGACAACTATGGCTACACCTTC,CASRMRTDNYGYTF
TRBV7-9,NA,NA,TRBJ1-1,TGTGCCAGCAGCCCCCAGACAGTTATGAACACTGAAGCTTTCTTT,CASSPQTVMNTEAFF
TRBV19,TRBD1,NA,TRBJ1-5,TGTGCCAGTAGGGGGACAGGGTATGGGCGCAATCAGCCCCAGCATTTT,CASRGTGYGRNQPQHF
TRBV7-9,TRBD1,NA,TRBJ1-2,TGTGCCAGCAGCCGACAGGGTGACTATGGCTACACCTTC,CASSRQGDYGYTF
TRBV5-1,TRBD1,NA,TRBJ1-2,TGCGCCAGCAGCTTCGCAGGGGGGTTTAATGGCTACACCTTC,CASSFAGGFNGYTF
TRBV7-2,TRBD1,NA,TRBJ2-3,TGTGCCAGCAGCCCCACAGGGGGCGTCGGCACAGATACGCAGTATTTT,CASSPTGGVGTDTQYF
TRBV5-6,TRBD1,NA,TRBJ1-6,TGTGCCAGCAGCTTCCCGGGACAGGGGATTCGAAATTCACCCCTCCACTTT,CASSFPGQGIRNSPLHF
TRBV11-2,NA,few,TRBJ1-1,TGTGCCAGCAGCTTAGATCGTACTGAAGCTTTCTTT,CASSLDRTEAFF